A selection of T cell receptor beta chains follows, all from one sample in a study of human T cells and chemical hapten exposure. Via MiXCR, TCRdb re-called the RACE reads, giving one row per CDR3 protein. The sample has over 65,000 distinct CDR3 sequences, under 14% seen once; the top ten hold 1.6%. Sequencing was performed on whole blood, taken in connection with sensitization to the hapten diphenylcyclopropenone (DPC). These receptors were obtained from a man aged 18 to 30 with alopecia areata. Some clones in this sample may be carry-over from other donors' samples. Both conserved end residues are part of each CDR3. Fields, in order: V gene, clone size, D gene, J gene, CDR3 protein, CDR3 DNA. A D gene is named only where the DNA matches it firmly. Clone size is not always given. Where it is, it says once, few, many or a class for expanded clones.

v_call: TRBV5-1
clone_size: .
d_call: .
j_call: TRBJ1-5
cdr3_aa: CASSLEGGGNQPQHF
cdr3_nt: TGCGCCAGCAGCTTGGAAGGGGGAGGCAATCAGCCCCAGCATTTT

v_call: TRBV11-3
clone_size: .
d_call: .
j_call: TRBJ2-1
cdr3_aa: CASSSGASNEQFF
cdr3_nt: TGTGCCAGCAGCTCCGGGGCATCCAATGAGCAGTTCTTC

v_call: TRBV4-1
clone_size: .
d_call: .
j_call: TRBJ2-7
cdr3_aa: CASSQVTSIYEQYF
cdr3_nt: TGCGCCAGCAGCCAAGTCACTAGTATCTACGAGCAGTACTTC

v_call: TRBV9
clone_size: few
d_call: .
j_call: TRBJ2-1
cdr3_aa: CASSVEAGGVEQFF
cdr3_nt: TGTGCCAGCAGCGTAGAGGCAGGGGGGGTTGAGCAGTTCTTC

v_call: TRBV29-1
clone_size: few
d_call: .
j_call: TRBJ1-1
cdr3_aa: CSVESDVLNTEAFF
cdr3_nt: TGCAGCGTCGAGTCCGACGTCTTAAACACTGAAGCTTTCTTT

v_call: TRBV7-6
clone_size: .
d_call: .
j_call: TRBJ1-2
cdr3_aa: CASSLSGDNYGYTF
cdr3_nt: TGTGCCAGCAGCTTATCTGGGGATAACTATGGCTACACCTTC

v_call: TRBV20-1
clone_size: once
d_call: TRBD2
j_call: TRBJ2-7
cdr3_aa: CSASGGALEQYF
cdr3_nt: TGCAGTGCTAGCGGGGGGGCGTTGGAGCAGTACTTC

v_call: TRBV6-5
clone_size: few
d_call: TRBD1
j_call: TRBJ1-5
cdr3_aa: CASRLRDRGPSNQPQHF
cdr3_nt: TGTGCCAGCAGGCTCCGGGACAGGGGACCAAGCAATCAGCCCCAGCATTTT

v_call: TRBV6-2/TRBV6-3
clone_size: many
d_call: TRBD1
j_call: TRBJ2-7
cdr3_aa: CASSYSWQGEYF
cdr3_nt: TGTGCCAGCAGTTACTCCTGGCAGGGGGAATACTTC

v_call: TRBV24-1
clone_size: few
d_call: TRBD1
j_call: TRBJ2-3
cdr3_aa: CATSDYKGAGEDTQYF
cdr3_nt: TGTGCCACCAGTGATTATAAGGGGGCAGGGGAGGATACGCAGTATTTT

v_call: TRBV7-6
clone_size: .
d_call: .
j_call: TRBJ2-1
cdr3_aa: CASSSRTGFEQFF
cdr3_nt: TGTGCCAGCAGCTCGAGAACGGGGTTTGAGCAGTTCTTC

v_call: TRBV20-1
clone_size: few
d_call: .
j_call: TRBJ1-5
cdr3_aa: CSARDTVERGQPQHF
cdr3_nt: TGCAGTGCTAGAGATACGGTCGAGAGGGGCCAGCCCCAGCATTTT

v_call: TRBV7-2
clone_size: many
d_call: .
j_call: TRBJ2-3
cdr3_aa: CASSLTDTQYF
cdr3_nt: TGTGCCAGCAGCTTAACAGATACGCAGTATTTT

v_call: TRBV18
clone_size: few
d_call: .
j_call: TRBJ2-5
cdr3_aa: CASSPSLETQYF
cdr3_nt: TGTGCCAGCTCACCAAGTCTTGAGACCCAGTACTTC

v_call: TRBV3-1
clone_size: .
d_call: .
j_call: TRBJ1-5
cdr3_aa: CASSQDRGQPQHF
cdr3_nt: TGTGCCAGCAGCCAAGACAGGGGCCAGCCCCAGCATTTT

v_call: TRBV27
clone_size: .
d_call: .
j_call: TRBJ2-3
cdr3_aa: CASGPGVGADTQYF
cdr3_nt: TGTGCCAGCGGGCCCGGCGTCGGGGCAGATACGCAGTATTTT

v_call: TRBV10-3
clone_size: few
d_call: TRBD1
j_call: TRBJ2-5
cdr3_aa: CAIRPGTDSGETQYF
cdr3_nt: TGTGCCATCAGGCCCGGGACAGACTCGGGAGAGACCCAGTACTTC

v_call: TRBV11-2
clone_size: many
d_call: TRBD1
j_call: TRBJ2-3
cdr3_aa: CASSYRDRSTDTQYF
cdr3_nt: TGTGCCAGCAGTTACCGGGACAGAAGCACAGATACGCAGTATTTT

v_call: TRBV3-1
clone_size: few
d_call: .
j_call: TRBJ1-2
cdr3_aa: CASSRAQVQGYTF
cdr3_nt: TGTGCCAGCAGCCGTGCACAGGTGCAAGGCTACACCTTC

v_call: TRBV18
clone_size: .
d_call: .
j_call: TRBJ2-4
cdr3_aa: CASSPEDVAKNIQYF
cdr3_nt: TGTGCCAGCTCACCCGAGGACGTAGCCAAAAACATTCAGTACTTC

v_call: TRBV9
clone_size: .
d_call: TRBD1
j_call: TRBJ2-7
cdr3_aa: CASSPTGDTGGQYF
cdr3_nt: TGTGCCAGCAGCCCCACAGGGGATACTGGTGGGCAGTACTTC

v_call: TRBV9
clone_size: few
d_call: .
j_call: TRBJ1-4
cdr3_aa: CASSARRDTPEKLFF
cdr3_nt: TGTGCCAGCAGCGCCCGCCGGGACACACCGGAAAAACTGTTTTTT

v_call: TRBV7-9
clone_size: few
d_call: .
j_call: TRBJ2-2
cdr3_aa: CASSVWGPHTGELFF
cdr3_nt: TGTGCCAGCAGCGTCTGGGGACCACACACCGGGGAGCTGTTTTTT